This TCR beta chain derives from a study of T cells expressing NK-cell markers. Overall study results and limits: Whether expanded NKG2C+ T cell clones recognized HCMV stayed uncertain.

TCRdb reworked the 5' RACE reads into one entry per CDR3 protein, no DNA. This sample contains about 550,000 distinct CDR3 sequences. With respect to this clonotype: Its antigen is not known.

The sequenced sample consisted of blood T cells: a sorted CD56 or NKG2C T cell subset, CD4+ or CD8+ T cells, or bulk PBMC T cells (not recorded which). The source is a young man in good health.

CDR3 residues: CASSESIGADTQYF. The chain links TRBV10-2 to TRBJ2-3; TCRdb's assignment of TRBD1 cannot be checked, as there is no DNA. The V gene's germline CDR1 is WSHSY and CDR2 SAAADI. This CDR3 has 14 residues.